The clone carrying this T cell receptor (beta chain) occurred once. What it binds is not known. Other DNA sequences from this sample encode an identical CDR3 as well. Measured with immunoSEQ multiplex PCR; TCRdb has only the in-frame clones, and not every one. The table records roughly 2.2 million clones, less than 95% of them present only once. V was shortened by 6 bases and J by 5 bases, with 7 bases between the two germline ends. The CDR3 contains 11 residues. In germline, CDR1 is MDHEN, CDR2 SYDVKM. This sample was taken from a study of shared clonotypes between healthy human individuals. Study-wide points: Across a few donors, naive CD4 shared about 5%, naive CD8 more than 3%, memory CD4 roughly 2.4%, memory CD8 about 0.4%. Some clonotypes were shared by all four sorted-subset donors, while others were not shared. The non-shared ones had lower generation probabilities than the shared ones. Relative to memory subsets, naive subsets generally showed larger estimated richness.

The chain recombines TRBV28 with TRBJ2-5; unclear D gene. Sequences were obtained from naive CD4+ T cells from PBMCs. Subset specified: CD45RA+ positively selected. The receptor was derived from a man younger than 30 in good health. Some clones in this sample may be carry-over from other donors' samples. The CDR3 protein is CASSDQETQYF. The CDR3 DNA sequence: TGTGCCAGCAGCGATCAGGAGACCCAGTACTTC.